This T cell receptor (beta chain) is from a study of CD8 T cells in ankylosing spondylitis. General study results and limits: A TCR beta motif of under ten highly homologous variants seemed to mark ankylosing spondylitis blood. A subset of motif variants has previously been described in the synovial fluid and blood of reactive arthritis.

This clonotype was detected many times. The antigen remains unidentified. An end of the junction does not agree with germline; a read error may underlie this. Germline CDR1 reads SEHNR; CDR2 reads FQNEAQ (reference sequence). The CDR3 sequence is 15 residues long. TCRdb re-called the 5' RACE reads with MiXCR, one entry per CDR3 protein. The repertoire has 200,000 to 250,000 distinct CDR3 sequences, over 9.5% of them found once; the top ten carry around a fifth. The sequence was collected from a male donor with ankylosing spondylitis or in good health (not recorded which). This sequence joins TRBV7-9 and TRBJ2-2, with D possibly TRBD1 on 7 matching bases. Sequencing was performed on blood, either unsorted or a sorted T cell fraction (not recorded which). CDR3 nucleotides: TGTGCCACCAGCGCGACAGGGACTGGGACCGGGGAGCTGTTTTTT. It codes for CATSATGTGTGELFF.